The sequence of this TCR beta chain was determined in a study of T cells after yellow fever vaccination. Study-level results: Most primary-vaccination clones reappeared after the booster (approximately 95% CD4, 75% to 90% CD8).

TCRdb fed the 5' RACE reads into MiXCR, producing one record per CDR3 protein. This sample carries around 530,000 distinct CDR3 sequences, about 17% of them seen once, and the ten largest clones take 17%. The sample holds a few counts of this clonotype. Its cognate antigen is unknown. There are 13 residues in the CDR3. The trim removed 5 bases at V and 6 bases at J, leaving 4 bases unmatched. Germline V gene data show CDR1 as SGHRS and CDR2 as YFSETQ. Sequenced here: PBMCs, sampled 5 to 6 days after the first yellow fever vaccination. This receptor was taken from a man aged 18 to 29 who received the YFV17D yellow fever vaccine. The gene calls are TRBV5-1 and TRBJ2-1, with 8 bases lining up with TRBD2. The CDR3 sequence: CASSPRGGNEQFF. CDR3 DNA sequence: TGCGCCAGCAGTCCCCGGGGGGGCAATGAGCAGTTCTTC.